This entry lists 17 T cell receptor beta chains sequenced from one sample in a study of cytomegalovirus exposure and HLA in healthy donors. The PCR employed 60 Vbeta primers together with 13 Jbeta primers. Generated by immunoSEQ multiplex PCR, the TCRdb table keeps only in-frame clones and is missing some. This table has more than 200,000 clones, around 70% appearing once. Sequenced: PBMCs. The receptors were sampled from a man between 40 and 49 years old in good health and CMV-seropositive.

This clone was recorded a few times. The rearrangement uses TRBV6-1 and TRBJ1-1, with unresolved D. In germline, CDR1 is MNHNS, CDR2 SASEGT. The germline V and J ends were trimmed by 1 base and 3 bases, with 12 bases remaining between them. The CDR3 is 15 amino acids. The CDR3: CASSEEVIGYTEAFF. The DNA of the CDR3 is TGTGCCAGCAGTGAAGAAGTGATCGGGTACACTGAAGCTTTCTTT.

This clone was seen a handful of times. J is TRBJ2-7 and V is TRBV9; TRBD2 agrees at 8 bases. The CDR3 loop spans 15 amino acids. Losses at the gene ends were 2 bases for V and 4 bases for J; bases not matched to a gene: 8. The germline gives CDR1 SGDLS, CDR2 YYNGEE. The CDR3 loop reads CASSVSGGSGYEQYF. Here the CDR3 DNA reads TGTGCCAGCAGCGTCAGCGGGGGCTCCGGGTACGAGCAGTACTTC. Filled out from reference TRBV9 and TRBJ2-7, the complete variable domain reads DSGVTQTPKHLITATGQRVTLRCSPRSGDLSVYWYQQSLDQGLQFLIQYYNGEERAKGNILERFSAQQFPDLHSELNLSSLELGDSALYFCASSVSGGSGYEQYFGPGTRLTVT.

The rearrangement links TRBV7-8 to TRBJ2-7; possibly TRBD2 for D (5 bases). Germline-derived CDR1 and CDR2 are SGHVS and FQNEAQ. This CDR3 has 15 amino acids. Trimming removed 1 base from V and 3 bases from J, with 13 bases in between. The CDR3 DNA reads TGTGCCAGCAGCTTAGTGATGAGGGCGGACTACGAGCAGTACTTC. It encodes CASSLVMRADYEQYF. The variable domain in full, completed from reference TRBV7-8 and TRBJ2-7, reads GAGVSQSPRYKVAKRGQDVALRCDPISGHVSLFWYQQALGQGPEFLTYFQNEAQLDKSGLPSDRFFAERPEGSVSTLKIQRTQQEDSAVYLCASSLVMRADYEQYFGPGTRLTVT.

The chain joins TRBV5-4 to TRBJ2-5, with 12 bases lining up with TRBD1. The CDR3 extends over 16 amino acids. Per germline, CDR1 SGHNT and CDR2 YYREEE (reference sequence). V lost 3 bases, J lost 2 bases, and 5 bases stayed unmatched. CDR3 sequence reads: CASSSGTGGIQETQYF. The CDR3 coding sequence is TGTGCCAGCAGCTCCGGGACAGGGGGCATACAAGAGACCCAGTACTTC.

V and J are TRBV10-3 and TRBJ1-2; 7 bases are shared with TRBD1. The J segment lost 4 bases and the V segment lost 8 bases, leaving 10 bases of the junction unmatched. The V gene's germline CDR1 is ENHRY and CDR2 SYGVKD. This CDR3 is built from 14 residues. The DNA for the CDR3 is TGTGCCATCGCCCTGGAGGGGGACAGCTATGGCTACACCTTC. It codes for CAIALEGDSYGYTF.

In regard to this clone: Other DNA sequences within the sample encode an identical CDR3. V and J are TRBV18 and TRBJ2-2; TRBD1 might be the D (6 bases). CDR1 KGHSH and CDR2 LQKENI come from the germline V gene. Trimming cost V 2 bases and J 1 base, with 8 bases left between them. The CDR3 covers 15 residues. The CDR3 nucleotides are TGTGCCAGCTCACCAACGGGACAGAACACCGGGGAGCTGTTTTTT. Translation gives CASSPTGQNTGELFF. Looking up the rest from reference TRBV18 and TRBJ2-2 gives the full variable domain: NAGVMQNPRHLVRRRGQEARLRCSPMKGHSHVYWYRQLPEEGLKFMVYLQKENIIDESGMPKERFSAEFPKEGPSILRIQQVVRGDSAAYFCASSPTGQNTGELFFGEGSRLTVL.

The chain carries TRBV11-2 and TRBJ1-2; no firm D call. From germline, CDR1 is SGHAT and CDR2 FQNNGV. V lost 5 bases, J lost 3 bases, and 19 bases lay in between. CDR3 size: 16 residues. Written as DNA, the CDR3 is TGTGCCAGCAGCATAACCCCCGCGCGGCCCCACTATGGCTACACCTTC. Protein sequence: CASSITPARPHYGYTF.

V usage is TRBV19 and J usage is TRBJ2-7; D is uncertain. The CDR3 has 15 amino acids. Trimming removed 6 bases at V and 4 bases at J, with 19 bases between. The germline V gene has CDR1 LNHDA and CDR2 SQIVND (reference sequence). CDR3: CASRISHSLPYEQYF. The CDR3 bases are TGTGCCAGTAGGATTAGTCATTCCCTACCATACGAGCAGTACTTC.

The CDR3 nucleotides are TGTGCCAGCAGCCCAATAGGGGCCGAAGTGGGAACTGAAGCTTTCTTT. This sequence encodes CASSPIGAEVGTEAFF. J is TRBJ1-1 and V is TRBV28, with D possibly TRBD1 on 5 matching bases. Trimming took off 6 bases at V and 5 bases at J, with 22 bases between the two ends. CDR1 and CDR2 from the germline V gene are MDHEN and SYDVKM. This CDR3 comprises 16 residues. Based on the CDR3 plus reference TRBV28 and TRBJ1-1, the full variable domain is DVKVTQSSRYLVKRTGEKVFLECVQDMDHENMFWYRQDPGLGLRLIYFSYDVKMKEKGDIPEGYSVSREKKERFSLILESASTNQTSMYLCASSPIGAEVGTEAFFGQGTRLTVV.

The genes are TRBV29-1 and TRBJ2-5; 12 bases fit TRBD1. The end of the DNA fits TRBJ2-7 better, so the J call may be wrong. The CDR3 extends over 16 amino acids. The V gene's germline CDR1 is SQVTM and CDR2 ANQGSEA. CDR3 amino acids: CSVVGQGARGPYEQYF. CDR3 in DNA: TGCAGCGTTGTGGGACAGGGGGCGCGAGGACCCTACGAGCAGTACTTC.

CDR3 protein: CASSWTGTRPFNEQFF. DNA for the CDR3: TGTGCCAGCAGCTGGACCGGGACAAGGCCCTTCAATGAGCAGTTCTTC. V is TRBV7-8 and J is TRBJ2-1; a possible D gene is TRBD1 (6 bases). CDR1 SGHVS and CDR2 FQNEAQ come from the germline V gene. The CDR3 consists of 16 residues. V lost 4 bases and J 6 bases, leaving 19 bases between the germline ends.

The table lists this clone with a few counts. The CDR3 DNA is TGCGCCAGCAGCCAAGTGGGACAGGAGACCTACGAGCAGTACTTC. Translated, it gives CASSQVGQETYEQYF. The V and J genes are TRBV4-1 and TRBJ2-7, with 8 bases aligning to TRBD1. Germline CDR1 reads MGHRA; CDR2 reads YSYEKL. V shed 1 base, J shed 2 bases, and the junction held 4 bases outside the gene matches. This CDR3 is built from 15 residues.

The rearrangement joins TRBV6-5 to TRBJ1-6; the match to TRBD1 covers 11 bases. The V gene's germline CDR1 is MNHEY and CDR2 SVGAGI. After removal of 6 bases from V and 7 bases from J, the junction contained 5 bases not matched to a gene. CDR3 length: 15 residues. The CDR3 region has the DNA TGTGCCAGCAGCGTCCGGGACAGGGGGAATTCACCCCTCCACTTT. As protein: CASSVRDRGNSPLHF.

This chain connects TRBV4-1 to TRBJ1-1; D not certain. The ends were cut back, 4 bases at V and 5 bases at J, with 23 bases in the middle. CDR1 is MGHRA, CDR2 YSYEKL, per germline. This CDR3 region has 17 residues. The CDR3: CASSRPPGEVPITEAFF. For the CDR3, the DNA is TGCGCCAGCAGCCGCCCCCCCGGAGAGGTACCCATAACTGAAGCTTTCTTT.

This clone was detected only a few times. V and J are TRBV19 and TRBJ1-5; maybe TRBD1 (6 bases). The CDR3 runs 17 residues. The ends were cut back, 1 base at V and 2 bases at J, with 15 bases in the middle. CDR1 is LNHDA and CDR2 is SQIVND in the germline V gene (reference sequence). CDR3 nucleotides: TGTGCCAGTAGTATAGGAGGAACAGGGCAAGGCAATCAGCCCCAGCATTTT. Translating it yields CASSIGGTGQGNQPQHF.

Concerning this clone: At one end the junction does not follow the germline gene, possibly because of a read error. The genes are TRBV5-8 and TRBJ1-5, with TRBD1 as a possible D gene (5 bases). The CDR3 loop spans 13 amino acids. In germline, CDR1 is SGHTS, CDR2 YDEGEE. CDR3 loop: CASSLDRFGRFYF. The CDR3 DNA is TGTGCCAGCAGCTTGGACAGGTTCGGGCGGTTCTATTTT. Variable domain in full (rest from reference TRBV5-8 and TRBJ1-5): EAGVTQSPTHLIKTRGQQATLRCSPISGHTSVYWYQQALGLGLQFLLWYDEGEERNRGNFPPRFSGRQFPNYSSELNVNALELEDSALYLCASSLDRFGRFYFGDGTRLSIL.

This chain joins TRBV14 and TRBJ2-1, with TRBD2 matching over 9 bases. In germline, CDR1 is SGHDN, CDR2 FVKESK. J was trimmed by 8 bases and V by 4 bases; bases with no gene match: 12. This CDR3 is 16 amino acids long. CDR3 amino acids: CASSLRPGLAYYEQFF. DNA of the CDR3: TGTGCCAGCAGCCTCAGACCGGGACTAGCATACTATGAGCAGTTCTTC.